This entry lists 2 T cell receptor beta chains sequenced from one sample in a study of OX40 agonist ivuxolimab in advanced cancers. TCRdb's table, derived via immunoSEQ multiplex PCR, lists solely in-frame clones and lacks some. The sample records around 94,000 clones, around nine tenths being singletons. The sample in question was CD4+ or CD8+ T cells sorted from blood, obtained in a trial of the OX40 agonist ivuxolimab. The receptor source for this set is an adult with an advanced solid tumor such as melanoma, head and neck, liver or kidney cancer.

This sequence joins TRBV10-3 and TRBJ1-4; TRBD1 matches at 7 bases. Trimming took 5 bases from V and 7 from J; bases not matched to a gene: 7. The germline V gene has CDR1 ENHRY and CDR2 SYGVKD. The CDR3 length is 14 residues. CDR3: CAISTTGRREKLFF. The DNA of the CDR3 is TGTGCCATCAGTACGACAGGGAGACGTGAAAAACTGTTTTTT.

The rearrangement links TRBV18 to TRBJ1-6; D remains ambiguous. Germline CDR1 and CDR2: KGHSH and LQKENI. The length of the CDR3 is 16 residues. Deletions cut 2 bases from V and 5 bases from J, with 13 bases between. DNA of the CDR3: TGTGCCAGCTCACCAACGTCCCCAGAAAATAATTCACCCCTCCACTTT. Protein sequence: CASSPTSPENNSPLHF.